These 10 T cell receptor beta chains share one sample of origin, sequenced in a study of blood T cell repertoires in COVID-19. Sequencing used immunoSEQ multiplex PCR; TCRdb keeps in-frame clones, though not all of them. Among about 100,000 clones listed, 90% to 95% were seen once. The specimen was peripheral blood. The receptors come from a man in his forties or fifties with active COVID-19.

The chain joins TRBV11-3 to TRBJ2-3, with TRBD2 matching 11 bases. Germline V lookup: CDR1 SGHNT, CDR2 YENEEA. V trimming: 5 bases; J trimming: 1 base; junction bases outside the gene matches: 5. The CDR3 consists of 16 residues. For the CDR3, the DNA is TGTGCCAGCAGCATGGGACTAGCGGTGGGCACAGATACGCAGTATTTT. It yields the protein CASSMGLAVGTDTQYF.

The genes are TRBV25-1 and TRBJ1-2; 9 bases are shared with TRBD1. CDR1 MGHDK and CDR2 SYGVNS come from the germline V gene. The CDR3 contains 12 residues. Trimming cost V 7 bases and J 6 bases; bases outside gene matches: 3. The CDR3 nucleotides are TGTGCCAGCATGGACAGGGGTGATGGCTACACCTTC. It codes for CASMDRGDGYTF.

This rearrangement joins TRBV11-1 to TRBJ1-1; D is unresolved. Trimming cost V 1 base and J 1 base, with 7 bases left between them. The CDR3 has 14 amino acids. Per germline, CDR1 SGHAT and CDR2 FQDESV (reference sequence). Here the CDR3 reads CASSLVRGNTEAFF. As DNA, the CDR3 is TGTGCCAGCAGCTTAGTTCGGGGGAACACTGAAGCTTTCTTT.

The table lists this clone with a count of one. The CDR3 DNA reads TGTGCCTGGAGTCATAACCGGGACAGGGGTCAGCCCCAGCATTTT. Translation: CAWSHNRDRGQPQHF. The rearrangement joins TRBV30 to TRBJ1-5; 10 bases fit TRBD1. The CDR3 loop spans 15 amino acids. V lost 2 bases and J lost 6; bases outside the gene matches: 7. Germline V lookup: CDR1 GTSNPN, CDR2 SVGIG (reference sequence).

The J gene is TRBJ2-2, the V gene TRBV24-1; 15 bases match TRBD2. The trim removed 4 bases at V and 5 bases at J, leaving 1 base unmatched. This CDR3 region has 16 residues. The germline gives CDR1 KGHDR, CDR2 SFDVKD. The CDR3 region has the DNA TGTGCCACCAGTGACGGACTAGCGGGAGGGACCGGGGAGCTGTTTTTT. Translating it yields CATSDGLAGGTGELFF.

V gene TRBV4-1 combines with J gene TRBJ1-1; the match to TRBD1 covers 9 bases. The CDR3 loop spans 16 amino acids. CDR1 is MGHRA, CDR2 YSYEKL, per germline. Trimming cost V 4 bases and J 4 bases; bases outside gene matches: 10. As DNA, the CDR3 is TGCGCCAGCAGCCCCTCAATTGGACAGGGGATCACTGAAGCTTTCTTT. The encoded protein is CASSPSIGQGITEAFF.

This sequence joins TRBV19 and TRBJ1-2; TRBD1 might be the D (6 bases). With 3 bases removed from V and 5 bases from J, the gap between germline ends came to 13 bases. CDR3 length: 14 residues. CDR1 LNHDA and CDR2 SQIVND come from the germline V gene (reference sequence). For the CDR3, the DNA is TGTGCCAGTAGTATCGTCGCAGGGGAATATGGCTACACCTTC. Translating gives CASSIVAGEYGYTF.

J is TRBJ2-5 and V is TRBV5-6; TRBD1 aligns across 10 bases. Germline V gene data show CDR1 as SGHDT and CDR2 as YYEEEE. J lost 2 bases, V lost 2 bases, and 6 bases had no gene match. This CDR3 is 16 amino acids long. CDR3 sequence (DNA): TGTGCCAGCAGCTTCGACAGGGGGCGAGGACAAGAGACCCAGTACTTC. The encoded protein is CASSFDRGRGQETQYF.

V usage is TRBV25-1 and J usage is TRBJ2-3; 9 bases are shared with TRBD2. The V segment lost 7 bases and the J segment 2 bases; nucleotides outside the gene matches: 4. The CDR3 is 14 amino acids. Germline CDR1 MGHDK, CDR2 SYGVNS. The CDR3 loop is CASNSGGPTDTQYF. The CDR3 DNA is TGTGCCAGCAATAGCGGGGGACCCACAGATACGCAGTATTTT.

The chain carries TRBV5-1 and TRBJ1-2, with 8 positions matching TRBD1. The CDR3 is made up of 14 amino acids. V shed 3 bases and J 4 bases; nucleotides not matched to a gene: 5. Germline-derived CDR1 and CDR2 are SGHRS and YFSETQ. The CDR3 is CASSSGQGVYGYTF. The CDR3 region has the DNA TGCGCCAGCAGCTCAGGACAGGGCGTCTATGGCTACACCTTC.